The 13 T cell receptor beta chains below were found in one sample sequenced in a study of shared clonotypes between healthy human individuals. Only in-frame clones appear in the TCRdb table, and some are missing; sequencing was by immunoSEQ multiplex PCR. This repertoire shows some 2.3 million clones, 90% to 95% found once; its top ten account for about 0.39%. What was sequenced was naive CD4+ T cells from PBMCs. Subset denoted: CD45RA+ positively selected. The receptors here all came from a man younger than 30 in good health. Some clones in this sample may be carry-over from other donors' samples.

This chain's CDR3 is CASSYGTARYGYTF. CDR3 nucleotide sequence: TGTGCCAGCAGTTACGGAACTGCTCGCTATGGCTACACCTTC. The J gene is TRBJ1-2, the V gene TRBV6-5, with D hard to call. Germline CDR1 MNHEY, CDR2 SVGAGI. V dropped 2 bases and J dropped 4 bases, with 11 bases sitting between them. The CDR3 spans 14 residues.

The CDR3 sequence is CASSLSGVGTDTQYF. The CDR3 DNA follows: TGCGCCAGCAGCTTATCGGGAGTGGGCACAGATACGCAGTATTTT. V is TRBV5-1 and J is TRBJ2-3; the D gene is possibly TRBD2 (6 bases). Trimming shortened V by 2 bases and J by 1 base, and 11 bases separated the two germline ends. The germline V gene encodes CDR1 SGHRS and CDR2 YFSETQ. The CDR3 is 15 residues long.

The genes are TRBV28 and TRBJ1-5; D gene ambiguous. CDR3 length: 16 residues. Trimming pared 3 bases from V and 3 bases from J, leaving 15 bases between. Germline assignment: CDR1 MDHEN and CDR2 SYDVKM. The CDR3 is CASSFVVRTSNQPQHF. In DNA form, the CDR3 reads TGTGCCAGCAGTTTTGTTGTCCGGACTTCCAATCAGCCCCAGCATTTT.

This chain links TRBV25-1 with TRBJ2-1; D not certain. The CDR3 is 14 amino acids. Looked up from germline, CDR1 is MGHDK and CDR2 is SYGVNS. Trimming pared 6 bases from V and 4 bases from J, leaving 13 bases between. CDR3 sequence (DNA): TGTGCCAGCAGCCCAAGCCTTCCGTACAATGAGCAGTTCTTC. It specifies CASSPSLPYNEQFF.

This clone was observed once. This chain joins TRBV5-1 and TRBJ1-5; D is possibly TRBD1 (6 bases). The CDR3 extends over 15 amino acids. Trimming removed 0 bases at V and 6 bases at J, with 13 bases between. Germline CDR1 and CDR2: SGHRS and YFSETQ. The CDR3 here is CASSLAGGRTQPQHF. The CDR3 nucleotides read TGCGCCAGCAGCTTGGCTGGGGGGCGCACTCAGCCCCAGCATTTT.

The chain recombines TRBV5-6 with TRBJ2-7, with D possibly matching TRBD1 (5 bases). The length of the CDR3 is 17 residues. Looked up from germline, CDR1 is SGHDT and CDR2 is YYEEEE. V lost 3 bases and J 2 bases, leaving 21 bases between the germline ends. CDR3 protein: CASSSHRTVQGAYEQYF. CDR3 DNA: TGTGCCAGCAGCTCCCACCGTACAGTCCAAGGGGCCTACGAGCAGTACTTC.

The rearrangement links TRBV6-5 to TRBJ1-2, with 7 bases identical to TRBD1. The length of the CDR3 is 14 residues. With 7 bases clipped from V and 4 bases from J, the junction kept 9 bases outside the gene matches. CDR1 MNHEY and CDR2 SVGAGI come from the germline V gene. The CDR3 here is CASNWDSRGYGYTF. The CDR3 DNA reads TGTGCCAGCAACTGGGACAGCCGGGGCTATGGCTACACCTTC.

The gene calls are TRBV5-1 and TRBJ2-6; TRBD1 matches 8 bases. J was trimmed by 1 base and V by 4 bases; bases with no gene match: 10. Germline V gene sequence: CDR1 SGHRS, CDR2 YFSETQ. This CDR3 spans 18 amino acids. The CDR3 DNA reads TGCGCCAGCAGCGGCTACGGGACAGGCCCTTCTGGGGCCAACGTCCTGACTTTC. This gives the protein CASSGYGTGPSGANVLTF.

The chain employs TRBV5-1 and TRBJ2-7; possibly TRBD2 for D (6 bases). CDR3 size: 14 residues. The germline V gene encodes CDR1 SGHRS and CDR2 YFSETQ. The V and J ends lost 4 bases and 2 bases respectively, with 13 bases between them. The DNA of the CDR3 is TGCGCCAGCAGCGGGAGGACTGAAGCCTACGAGCAGTACTTC. Protein: CASSGRTEAYEQYF.

CDR3 sequence reads: CASSSSGERETQYF. As DNA, the CDR3 is TGTGCCAGCAGCTCCTCAGGGGAACGAGAGACCCAGTACTTC. V is TRBV28 and J is TRBJ2-5; TRBD1 is a possible D gene (6 bases). The CDR3 spans 14 residues. Trimming left V 6 bases short and J 4 bases short, with 15 bases between. Per germline, CDR1 MDHEN and CDR2 SYDVKM. The full variable domain, in which reference TRBV28 and TRBJ2-5 provide the parts outside the CDR3, is DVKVTQSSRYLVKRTGEKVFLECVQDMDHENMFWYRQDPGLGLRLIYFSYDVKMKEKGDIPEGYSVSREKKERFSLILESASTNQTSMYLCASSSSGERETQYFGPGTRLLVL.

This clone has just a few counts. The same CDR3 also results from other DNA sequences found in this sample. The rearrangement links TRBV28 to TRBJ2-5; D is uncertain. V lost 6 bases and J lost 1, with 6 bases in between. In germline, CDR1 is MDHEN, CDR2 SYDVKM. This CDR3 is built from 12 residues. The chain's CDR3 is CASSSLQETQYF. As DNA, the CDR3 is TGTGCCAGCAGCTCACTCCAAGAGACCCAGTACTTC.

The chain recombines TRBV28 with TRBJ2-6; D perhaps matches TRBD1 (5 bases). This CDR3 spans 15 amino acids. Germline V gives CDR1 MDHEN, CDR2 SYDVKM. V shed 5 bases and J shed 2 bases, with 10 bases lying between them. Written as DNA, the CDR3 is TGTGCCAGCAGTGTTTCAGGGACTGGGGCCAACGTCCTGACTTTC. Its translation is CASSVSGTGANVLTF.

This chain joins TRBV30 and TRBJ2-7, with 10 positions matching TRBD2. The CDR3 length is 17 residues. The germline CDR1 and CDR2 sequences are GTSNPN and SVGIG (reference sequence). V lost 3 bases and J lost 0; bases outside the gene matches: 11. Written as DNA, the CDR3 is TGTGCCTGGAGCGGAAGCCTACTAGCGGGGAACTCCTACGAGCAGTACTTC. This translates into CAWSGSLLAGNSYEQYF.